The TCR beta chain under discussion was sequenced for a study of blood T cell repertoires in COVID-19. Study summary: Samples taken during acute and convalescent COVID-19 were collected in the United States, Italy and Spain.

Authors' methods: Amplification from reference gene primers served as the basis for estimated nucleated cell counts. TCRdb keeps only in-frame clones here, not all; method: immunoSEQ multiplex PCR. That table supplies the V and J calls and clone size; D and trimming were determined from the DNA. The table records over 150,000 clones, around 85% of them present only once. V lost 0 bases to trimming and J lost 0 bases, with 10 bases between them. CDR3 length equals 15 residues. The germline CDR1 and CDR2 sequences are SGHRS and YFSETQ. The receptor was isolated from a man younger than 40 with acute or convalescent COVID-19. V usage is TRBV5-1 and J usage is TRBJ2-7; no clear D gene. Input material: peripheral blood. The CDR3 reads CASSLGASSSYEQYF. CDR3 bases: TGCGCCAGCAGCTTGGGAGCCTCTAGCTCCTACGAGCAGTACTTC.